This TCR beta chain was captured in a study of Ad26.COV2.S vaccination and SARS-CoV-2 variants. Whole-study context: Administration of Ad26.COV2.S was intramuscular, either once or twice 56 days apart. Notes on the study in general: Placebo recipients and vaccine recipients were similar in non-spike TCR breadth. Ad26.COV2.S recipients had broader spike-specific TCRs (P = 0.0014).

Trimming pared 5 bases from V and 2 bases from J, leaving 13 bases between. Germline V gene data show CDR1 as SGHTA and CDR2 as FQGNSA. The CDR3 consists of 16 residues. With regard to this clone: Its antigen remains unidentified.

Treatment denoted: approximately 18 received Ad26.COV2.S at low or high dose, single or two shots; about 5 received placebo; per-sample allocation not given. After the first vaccine or placebo injection, samples were drawn on day 63. Vaccine was an Ad26 vector expressing Wuhan-strain SARS-CoV-2 spike. The repertoire was sequenced with immunoSEQ multiplex PCR; TCRdb's copy has only in-frame clones and lacks some. The data hold hundreds of thousands of clones, with about nine tenths observed a single time. The chain combines TRBV7-2 with TRBJ1-6; D ambiguous. Sample: peripheral blood, taken in a trial of Ad26.COV2.S vaccine versus placebo. The TCR was taken from a person between 18 and 59 years old who received the Ad26.COV2.S COVID-19 vaccine or a placebo. CDR3 nucleotide sequence: TGTGCCAGCAGCATAAAAACAGTCGCCTATAATTCACCCCTCCACTTT. Protein sequence: CASSIKTVAYNSPLHF.